The 7 T cell receptor beta chains listed next were all sequenced from one sample in a study of technical replicates of blood from several donors. Measured with immunoSEQ multiplex PCR; TCRdb has only the in-frame clones, and not every one. The table records tens of thousands of clones, approximately 95% of them present only once. Sequenced input: T cells isolated from PBMCs. The receptors were gathered from a human donor in good health.

This rearrangement joins TRBV7-3 to TRBJ1-4; 7 nucleotides match TRBD1. CDR1 is SGHTA, CDR2 FQGTGA, per germline. Trimming cost V 5 bases and J 0 bases; bases outside gene matches: 9. This CDR3 comprises 17 residues. For the CDR3, the DNA is TGTGCCAGCAGCCCCGGACAGGTTACCGCAACTAATGAAAAACTGTTTTTT. Translated, it gives CASSPGQVTATNEKLFF. The full variable domain, its missing parts supplied by reference TRBV7-3 and TRBJ1-4, is GAGVSQTPSNKVTEKGKYVELRCDPISGHTALYWYRQSLGQGPEFLIYFQGTGAADDSGLPNDRFFAVRPEGSVSTLKIQRTERGDSAVYLCASSPGQVTATNEKLFFGSGTQLSVL.

The chain links TRBV28 to TRBJ1-2; 8 bases align to TRBD1. The V and J ends lost 3 bases and 5 bases, in that order; junction bases with no gene match: 8. Germline-derived CDR1 and CDR2 are MDHEN and SYDVKM. The CDR3 runs to 15 residues. The DNA of the CDR3 is TGTGCCAGCAGTTTTTCTCTCAGGGGGCATTATGGCTACACCTTC. Its protein is CASSFSLRGHYGYTF.

The rearrangement uses TRBV5-1 and TRBJ2-7, with TRBD1 as a possible D gene (6 bases). V lost 3 bases and J 3 bases, leaving 10 bases between the germline ends. The CDR3 spans 13 residues. In germline, CDR1 is SGHRS, CDR2 YFSETQ. The CDR3 bases are TGCGCCAGCAGCTCACAGGGTTTCTACGAGCAGTACTTC. Amino acids: CASSSQGFYEQYF. The full variable domain, rest sourced from reference TRBV5-1 and TRBJ2-7, is KAGVTQTPRYLIKTRGQQVTLSCSPISGHRSVSWYQQTPGQGLQFLFEYFSETQRNKGNFPGRFSGRQFSNSRSEMNVSTLELGDSALYLCASSSQGFYEQYFGPGTRLTVT.

The V and J genes are TRBV7-2 and TRBJ2-7; weak D call: TRBD2 (5 bases). CDR3 size: 16 residues. CDR1 and CDR2 from the germline V gene are SGHTA and FQGNSA. The V and J ends lost 5 bases and 7 bases respectively, with 24 bases between them. The CDR3 DNA follows: TGTGCCAGCAGCCCAAGCAACCGGCGGGCCCTCGGGGAGCAGTACTTC. Protein: CASSPSNRRALGEQYF.

The chain joins TRBV6-5 to TRBJ2-5; TRBD2 matches at 10 bases. The CDR3 has 15 residues. V was pared by 5 bases and J by 5 bases, with 8 bases of the junction left unmatched. The germline V gene encodes CDR1 MNHEY and CDR2 SVGAGI. CDR3 residues: CASSTPSSGGETQYF. The CDR3 nucleotides are TGTGCCAGCAGTACCCCCTCTAGCGGGGGTGAGACCCAGTACTTC.

This chain connects TRBV5-1 to TRBJ2-5, with 7 bases matching TRBD1. Looked up from germline, CDR1 is SGHRS and CDR2 is YFSETQ. The CDR3 is 16 amino acids. Trimming took 0 bases from V and 1 from J; bases not matched to a gene: 6. CDR3 coding DNA: TGCGCCAGCAGCTTGGGGTCTTCAGGGGGCCAAGAGACCCAGTACTTC. Encoded protein: CASSLGSSGGQETQYF.

In DNA form, the CDR3 reads TGCGCCAGCAGCCAAGAAGTGGGGCTAGCGGCTAGCACAGATACGCAGTATTTT. This encodes CASSQEVGLAASTDTQYF. This chain joins TRBV4-1 and TRBJ2-3, with 7 bases lining up with TRBD2. This CDR3 region has 18 residues. Germline loops: CDR1 MGHRA, CDR2 YSYEKL. The ends lost 0 bases at V and 0 bases at J; junction bases unmatched: 9.